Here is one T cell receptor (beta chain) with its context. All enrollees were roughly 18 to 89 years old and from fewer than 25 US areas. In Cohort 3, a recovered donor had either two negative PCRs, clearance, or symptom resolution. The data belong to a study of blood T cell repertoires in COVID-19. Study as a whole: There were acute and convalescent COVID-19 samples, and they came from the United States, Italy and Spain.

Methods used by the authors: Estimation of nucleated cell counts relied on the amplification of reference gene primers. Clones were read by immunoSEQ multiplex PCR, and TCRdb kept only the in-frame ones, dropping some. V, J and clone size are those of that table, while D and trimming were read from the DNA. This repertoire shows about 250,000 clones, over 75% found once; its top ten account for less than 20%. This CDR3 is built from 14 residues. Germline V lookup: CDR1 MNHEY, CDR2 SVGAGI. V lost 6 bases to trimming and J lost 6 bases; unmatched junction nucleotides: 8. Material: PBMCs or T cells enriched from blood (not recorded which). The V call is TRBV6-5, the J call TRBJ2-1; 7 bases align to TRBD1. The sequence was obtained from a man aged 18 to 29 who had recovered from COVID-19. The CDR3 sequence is CASRSTGLRNEQFF. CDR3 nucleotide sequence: TGTGCCAGCAGGTCGACAGGGTTACGCAATGAGCAGTTCTTC.